Presented here are 21 T cell receptor beta chains from one specimen sequenced in a study of blood T cell repertoires in COVID-19. Using immunoSEQ multiplex PCR, the repertoire was profiled, and TCRdb retains in-frame clones only, with some absent. The sample has about 320,000 clones; approximately 85% are singletons. Sequenced input: peripheral blood. These receptors all stem from a human donor in a cohort sampled during active COVID-19.

The V call is TRBV27, the J call TRBJ1-2; 7 nucleotides agree with TRBD1. Per germline, CDR1 MNHEY and CDR2 SMNVEV (reference sequence). This CDR3 has 16 residues. J lost 0 bases, V lost 7 bases, and 11 bases had no gene match. The DNA for the CDR3 is TGTGCCAGCAAGGGCCAGGGGGACCATACTAACTATGGCTACACCTTC. It specifies CASKGQGDHTNYGYTF.

This chain uses TRBV18 with TRBJ2-4, with 9 nucleotides matching TRBD1. Losses at the gene ends were 4 bases for V and 4 bases for J; bases not matched to a gene: 8. The CDR3 has 16 residues. Per the germline V gene, CDR1 is KGHSH and CDR2 is LQKENI. The CDR3 DNA sequence: TGTGCCAGCTCACGCTCAACAGGGGGCCGAAAAAACATTCAGTACTTC. Translating gives CASSRSTGGRKNIQYF.

CDR3 in DNA: TGTGCCAGCAGTCCACAGGTCTCAGATACGCAGTATTTT. This translates into CASSPQVSDTQYF. The gene calls are TRBV12-3 or TRBV12-4 and TRBJ2-3; maybe TRBD1 (5 bases). The CDR3 runs to 13 residues. V was cut by 5 bases and J by 4 bases, with 10 bases left in between.

The chain couples TRBV3-1 (or the pseudogene TRBV3-2) to TRBJ1-1; D unresolved. The CDR3 loop spans 14 amino acids. CDR1 LGHDT and CDR2 YNNKEL come from the germline V gene (reference sequence). Trimming removed 0 bases from V and 1 base from J, with 6 bases in between. CDR3 nucleotide sequence: TGTGCCAGCAGCCAAGACGCCAGGAACACTGAAGCTTTCTTT. Protein sequence: CASSQDARNTEAFF.

This chain uses TRBV18 with TRBJ1-5; TRBD1 matches at 9 bases. The CDR3 has 14 amino acids. V shed 3 bases and J 7 bases; nucleotides not matched to a gene: 4. The germline V gene encodes CDR1 KGHSH and CDR2 LQKENI. The CDR3 region has the DNA TGTGCCAGCTCACCTACAGGGGGCGGACAGCCCCAGCATTTT. The encoded protein is CASSPTGGGQPQHF.

The V gene is TRBV5-5, the J gene TRBJ1-1; TRBD1 agrees at 8 bases. Looked up from germline, CDR1 is SGHKS and CDR2 is YYEKEE (reference sequence). Trimming took 5 bases from V and 1 from J; bases not matched to a gene: 4. The length of the CDR3 is 14 residues. The CDR3 coding sequence is TGTGCCAGCAGAATCAGGGGGCGGAACACTGAAGCTTTCTTT. Translated, it gives CASRIRGRNTEAFF.

V is TRBV6-5 and J is TRBJ1-2, with no clear D. The V gene's germline CDR1 is MNHEY and CDR2 SVGAGI. CDR3 length: 14 residues. Trimming pared 5 bases from V and 7 bases from J, leaving 17 bases between. The CDR3 protein is CASSPSAIRFGYTF. The DNA of the CDR3 is TGTGCCAGCAGTCCCTCCGCGATTCGCTTTGGCTACACCTTC.

The rearrangement joins TRBV7-9 to TRBJ2-2, with 10 bases lining up with TRBD2. This CDR3 region has 15 residues. After removal of 2 bases from V and 4 bases from J, the junction contained 1 base not matched to a gene. Germline V gives CDR1 SEHNR, CDR2 FQNEAQ (reference sequence). CDR3 sequence reads: CASSLIAGGTGELFF. CDR3 nucleotides: TGTGCCAGCAGCTTAATAGCGGGGGGCACCGGGGAGCTGTTTTTT.

This clone was seen a single time. V usage is TRBV29-1 and J usage is TRBJ2-7; D may be TRBD1 (6 bases). Trimming took off 3 bases at V and 2 bases at J, with 8 bases between the two ends. The CDR3 contains 12 residues. The germline V gene encodes CDR1 SQVTM and CDR2 ANQGSEA. This CDR3 is CSVEGAPYEQYF. Written as DNA, the CDR3 is TGCAGCGTTGAGGGGGCCCCCTACGAGCAGTACTTC.

The chain recombines TRBV21-1 with TRBJ2-2; the table's TRBD2 call for D was not verified on the DNA. TRBV21-1 is a documented pseudogene. This CDR3 comprises 15 residues. The CDR3 sequence: CASSKRTSGMGELFF. The DNA for the CDR3 is TGTGCCAGCAGCAAACGGACTAGCGGTATGGGGGAGCTGTTTTTT.

The gene calls are TRBV12-5 and TRBJ2-1, with 8 bases aligning to TRBD1. Looked up from germline, CDR1 is LGHNT and CDR2 is FRNRAP. This CDR3 has 13 residues. The J segment lost 8 bases and the V segment lost 5 bases, leaving 5 bases of the junction unmatched. CDR3 amino acids: CASGRTGLDEQFF. CDR3 in DNA: TGTGCTAGTGGTCGGACAGGGCTCGATGAGCAGTTCTTC.

The V gene is TRBV9, the J gene TRBJ1-1; 7 nucleotides match TRBD1. The CDR3 is made up of 14 amino acids. In germline, CDR1 is SGDLS, CDR2 YYNGEE. The trim removed 4 bases at V and 6 bases at J, leaving 9 bases unmatched. DNA of the CDR3: TGTGCCAGCAGCCCCCCCCTGACAGGGCCTGAAGCTTTCTTT. This translates into CASSPPLTGPEAFF.

The J gene is TRBJ1-6, the V gene TRBV19; D is unresolved. V was cut by 1 base and J by 9 bases, with 10 bases left in between. The germline CDR1 and CDR2 sequences are LNHDA and SQIVND (reference sequence). This CDR3 is 14 amino acids long. This CDR3 is CASSIGTESSPLHF. CDR3 DNA sequence: TGTGCCAGTAGTATAGGGACTGAGAGTTCACCCCTCCACTTT.

This clone was picked up a small number of times. V gene TRBV4-1 combines with J gene TRBJ1-2, with D maybe TRBD1 (5 bases). The V and J ends lost 1 base and 6 bases respectively, with 12 bases between them. The germline gives CDR1 MGHRA, CDR2 YSYEKL. The CDR3 is 14 amino acids. CDR3 nucleotides: TGCGCCAGCAGCCAAGTTGCGGGGGGTAATGGCTACACCTTC. This gives the protein CASSQVAGGNGYTF.

This chain uses TRBV11-2 with TRBJ1-1, with a weak D call TRBD1 (5 bases). The CDR3 has 14 residues. Trimming left V 5 bases short and J 7 bases short, with 17 bases between. Germline V gives CDR1 SGHAT, CDR2 FQNNGV. The CDR3 reads CASSLLSSGGEAFF. The DNA for the CDR3 is TGTGCCAGCAGCCTTTTAAGCAGCGGGGGTGAAGCTTTCTTT.

The gene calls are TRBV6-1 and TRBJ1-6; D is perhaps TRBD1 (5 bases). There are 14 residues in the CDR3. V lost 1 base and J 9 bases, leaving 10 bases between the germline ends. Germline CDR1 and CDR2: MNHNS and SASEGT. As DNA, the CDR3 is TGTGCCAGCAGTGAAGGGGAGGGGTTTTCACCCCTCCACTTT. Translation gives CASSEGEGFSPLHF.

The chain joins TRBV14 to TRBJ2-1; tentative D call: TRBD1 (6 bases). The germline V gene encodes CDR1 SGHDN and CDR2 FVKESK. Trimming cost V 4 bases and J 10 bases, with 23 bases left between them. The CDR3 spans 16 residues. The CDR3 loop reads CASSPRGSGRHTEQFF. The CDR3 DNA reads as TGTGCCAGCAGCCCCAGGGGTTCCGGGCGGCACACCGAGCAGTTCTTC.

This clone was observed a few times. This sample includes further DNA sequences coding for the same CDR3. The genes are TRBV6-5 and TRBJ1-2; the D gene is possibly TRBD1 (5 bases). V lost 2 bases, J lost 1 base, and 5 bases lay in between. Germline V gene data show CDR1 as MNHEY and CDR2 as SVGAGI. This CDR3 region has 13 residues. The CDR3 sequence is CASSYQGNYGYTF. The CDR3 region has the DNA TGTGCCAGCAGTTACCAGGGTAACTATGGCTACACCTTC.

This rearrangement joins TRBV7-2 to TRBJ2-7; 7 nucleotides align to TRBD1. This CDR3 is 15 amino acids long. The ends lost 0 bases at V and 5 bases at J; junction bases unmatched: 7. The germline CDR1 and CDR2 sequences are SGHTA and FQGNSA. The DNA of the CDR3 is TGTGCCAGCAGCTTAGCTCGAGGGGGCCCCCACGAGCAGTACTTC. Its protein product is CASSLARGGPHEQYF.

The rearrangement links TRBV12-5 to TRBJ2-4, with a possible D match to TRBD1 (6 bases). V lost 0 bases, J lost 3 bases, and 18 bases lay in between. The CDR3 loop spans 18 amino acids. Germline CDR1 reads LGHNT; CDR2 reads FRNRAP. The CDR3 is CASGLVVKPGEGKNIQYF. The CDR3 DNA is TGTGCTAGTGGTTTGGTAGTAAAACCAGGGGAAGGCAAAAACATTCAGTACTTC.

The CDR3 sequence is CASSGAGSVYEQYF. The CDR3 DNA reads TGCGCCAGCAGTGGGGCAGGGTCGGTGTACGAGCAGTACTTC. This chain links TRBV10-1 with TRBJ2-7, with a possible D match to TRBD1 (5 bases). Looked up from germline, CDR1 is WNHNN and CDR2 is SYGVQD (reference sequence). Trimming stripped 4 bases from V and 4 bases from J, with 14 bases between. The CDR3 is made up of 14 amino acids.